The clone carrying this T cell receptor beta chain has just a few counts. Its antigen is not known. This specimen comes from a study of T cell repertoires in cytomegalovirus infection. Study overall: Recently identified HLA-C-restricted CMV epitopes were used, and well-studied HLA-B-restricted CMV epitopes were used as well.

MiXCR, run by TCRdb on the reads, gives a single entry per CDR3 protein. The sample carries 650,000 to 900,000 distinct CDR3 sequences, 32% recorded once. CDR1 is MNHGY, CDR2 SAAAGT, per germline. V was cut by 5 bases and J by 4 bases, with 18 bases left in between. This CDR3 contains 16 residues. The sample consisted of cultured CD8+ T cells from PBMCs, taken from culture after CMV antigen stimulation. The sequence came from a human donor in good health (CMV status not recorded). Some clones in this sample may be carry-over from other donors' samples. The chain joins TRBV6-8 to TRBJ2-4, with a weak D call TRBD1 (6 bases). The CDR3 reads CASSTLQGKSKNIQYF. The CDR3 DNA reads as TGTGCCAGCAGTACACTTCAGGGGAAGTCTAAAAACATTCAGTACTTC.